There are many counts of the clone carrying this TCR beta chain. As yet, its antigen is unknown. The ends lost 4 bases at V and 1 base at J; junction bases unmatched: 3. CDR3 length equals 15 residues. Germline V gives CDR1 KGHSH, CDR2 LQKENI. This entry comes from a study of spatial heterogeneity in lung cancer. Across the whole study: The donor population consisted of more than 55 patients with untreated, early-stage non-small cell lung cancer. Follow-up PBMC samples were sequenced when available, at a median of around 23 months after resection. Each distinct TCR and UMI combination averaged more than ten appearances in raw reads. Study results and limitations: Ubiquitous expanded tumor TCRs showed up in blood more at resection than follow-up.

TCRdb recomputed calls from the 5' RACE reads with MiXCR, one row per CDR3 protein. Among under 20,000 distinct CDR3 sequences listed, 9.2% were seen once. Sample time point: blood at routine non-recurrence follow-up after resection. The receptor was derived from a male donor with early-stage non-small cell lung cancer. The chain joins TRBV18 to TRBJ2-2, with 7 bases aligning to TRBD1. The sequencing here drew on PBMCs, taken at follow-up. The CDR3 DNA reads TGTGCCAGCTCACTGCGGACAGGGAACACCGGGGAGCTGTTTTTT. It yields the protein CASSLRTGNTGELFF. Based on the CDR3 plus reference TRBV18 and TRBJ2-2, the full variable domain is NAGVMQNPRHLVRRRGQEARLRCSPMKGHSHVYWYRQLPEEGLKFMVYLQKENIIDESGMPKERFSAEFPKEGPSILRIQQVVRGDSAAYFCASSLRTGNTGELFFGEGSRLTVL.